A single T cell receptor (beta chain) is shown here with its context. This specimen comes from a study of blood T cell repertoires in COVID-19. TCRdb's table, derived via immunoSEQ multiplex PCR, lists solely in-frame clones and lacks some. The top ten clones hold 1.6% of a sample with 120,000 to 150,000 clones, less than 85% of them seen once. The CDR3 length is 15 residues. The germline V and J ends were trimmed by 5 bases and 2 bases, with 16 bases remaining between them. Germline CDR1 is SQVTM and CDR2 is ANQGSEA. The receptor was isolated from a woman aged 18-30 years who had been exposed to COVID-19. The V call is TRBV29-1, the J call TRBJ1-3; D is uncertain. The sequenced material came from PBMCs or T cells enriched from blood (not recorded which). The CDR3 sequence: CSVSKRGPAGNTIYF. CDR3 nucleotide sequence: TGCAGCGTTTCAAAACGAGGGCCCGCTGGAAACACCATATATTTT.